The clone carrying this T cell receptor beta chain was counted ten times or more. As yet, its antigen is unknown. This sample was included in a study of T cells in Graves' hyperthyroidism and ophthalmopathy. Clinical symptoms, serum thyroxine and TRAb, thyroid ultrasound and orbital computed tomography together formed the diagnostic basis. This CDR3 has 15 residues. V lost 6 bases, J lost 4 bases, and 7 bases stayed unmatched. Germline V gene data show CDR1 as ENHRY and CDR2 as SYGVKD. Regarding the study as a whole: Blood also showed most of the thyroid clonotypes that were expanded above 0.001.

RNA transcripts gave rise to amplified TCR beta CDR3 regions. First-round RT-PCR of the TCR CDR3 relied on the HTBI primer set. TCRdb called the multiplex PCR reads again in MiXCR, with one record for every CDR3 protein. The sample has approximately 360,000 distinct CDR3 sequences, approximately 15% seen once. The sequencing sample was made of blood. The rearrangement links TRBV10-3 to TRBJ2-2, with 8 bases identical to TRBD1. The sequence came from a woman under 30 with Graves' hyperthyroidism that later progressed to Graves' ophthalmopathy. The CDR3 coding sequence is TGTGCCATCAGCCCAGGGGGCACGGGCACCGGGGAGCTGTTTTTT. The encoded protein is CAISPGGTGTGELFF.